This TCR beta chain was retrieved from a study of low-dose radiotherapy and immunotherapy resistance in tumors (dated 2022 in TCRdb). With respect to the entire study: In Cohort 1, 0.5 Gy per fraction was delivered every 2 weeks, and a total PTV dose of 6.5 Gy was prescribed. Cyclophosphamide 200 mg/m2 was given intravenously every two weeks, one day before each radiation and immunotherapy administration. Patients took aspirin 300 mg orally once daily for four cycles, starting on cycle 1 day 1. An Illumina MiniSeq instrument was used to deep-sequence the TCRalpha and TCRbeta libraries. Patients in Cohort 2 were given 1 Gy per fraction every two weeks, for a total of 13 Gy across 26 weeks. The translational analysis covered eight patients: three from the first dose cohort and the first five from the second dose cohort. Nivolumab was administered intravenously as a 240 mg flat dose every two weeks, and ipilimumab was administered intravenously at 1 mg/kg every six weeks. Randomization of trial participants into treatment groups was not performed. To make first-strand cDNA, Superscript III was used along with a set of TRAV- and TRBV-specific primers so that both the TCRalpha and TCRbeta chains were covered.

V is reduced by 5 bases and J by 2 bases, leaving a spacing of 4 bases between them. The germline V gene yields MDHEN for CDR1 and SYDVKM for CDR2. From the cysteine up to the phenylalanine, the CDR3 has a length of 11 residues. Just CDR3 DNA is preserved here, 33 bases in frame from base 1. This specimen's time point label, per the study, means: before trial treatment. Donors were enrolled in RACIN, a single-arm phase I dose-escalation trial combining nivolumab, ipilimumab, aspirin, low-dose cyclophosphamide and low-dose radiotherapy. Patients with advanced, TIL-negative solid tumors were considered eligible. This clonotype was observed many times. This clone's antigen is unknown. Within one base of it there is no much larger clone, and no base qualities were kept. Sequencing took place on an Illumina MiniSeq. TCRs were amplified with Phusion for around 19 PCR cycles, with a constant-region primer paired with the adapter attached to the V primers. The isolated mRNA was amplified using the MessageAmp II aRNA Amplification Kit, with in vitro transcription performed for less than 20 hours at 37 degrees C. The Dynabeads mRNA DIRECT Purification Kit was used to isolate mRNA for TCR sequencing. Indexed Illumina adapters were added in a second Phusion PCR of about 24 cycles, and the PCR products were purified with AMPure XP beads. In the original analysis: Custom Perl scripts were used to pool TCR sequences that encoded the same protein, to remove out-of-frame sequences, and to calculate the abundance of each clonotype. Any TCR sequence backed by just one read was left out of the analysis. Repertoire metrics included Shannon entropy, Gini index, clonality, richness, and frequency of TCRs shared between repertoires. TCRdb cleaned the public reads at Q25 with fastp, built clones with MiXCR and kept in-frame beta chains. Entries are consolidated by CDR3 protein sequence, retaining the most common genes and DNA. What appears here as the V and J calls and clone size reflects TCRdb's work, not the paper's. The sample records under 60,000 distinct CDR3 sequences, approximately 10% of which are singletons. The ten largest account for approximately 6.2% of the sample.

Recombination connected TRBV28 to TRBJ2-7, with no D gene named confidently. This TCR was recovered from a female donor with ovarian cancer. This specimen was PBMCs, taken before treatment. The CDR3 amino acid sequence is: CASSRPYEQYF. The nucleotide sequence is given as TGTGCCAGCAGTCGACCCTACGAGCAGTACTTC.